This entry lists 16 T cell receptor beta chains sequenced from one sample in a study of T cell responses to AZD1222 COVID-19 vaccine listed by TCRdb under 2021. The library was prepared using the immunoSEQ multiplex PCR assay. TCRdb carries this immuneACCESS record with in-frame sequences only. Its versions omit some clonotypes, under half of them owing to an unresolved V gene in the studies checked, with the rest unexplained. Within this sample are around 160,000 clones, with 88% of them counted one time only. Approximately 5.7% of the sample is taken by the ten largest. The meaning of the sample's time point label: baseline before first vaccination. Sequencing was performed on peripheral blood, taken on day 0 of AZD1222 vaccination. The receptors here all came from an adult in good health.

With respect to this clone: At one end, the junction sequence differs from germline, possibly due to a read error. The rearrangement joins TRBV19 to TRBJ1-4; 10 bases are a match to TRBD1. The germline CDR1 and CDR2 sequences are LNHDA and SQIVND (reference sequence). The CDR3 extends over 13 amino acids. CDR3 in amino acids: CASSIGQGASIIF. CDR3 DNA sequence: TGTGCCAGTAGTATAGGACAGGGGGCCTCTATCATATTT.

As to this clone: In the same sample, other DNA sequences code for this CDR3. The V gene is TRBV28, the J gene TRBJ1-2, with 7 bases matching TRBD1. Losses at the gene ends were 4 bases for V and 5 bases for J; bases not matched to a gene: 4. The CDR3 loop spans 13 amino acids. In germline, CDR1 is MDHEN, CDR2 SYDVKM. CDR3 region: CASSSTGRYGYTF. The CDR3 DNA is TGTGCCAGCAGTTCGACAGGGAGGTATGGCTACACCTTC.

This chain links TRBV27 with TRBJ2-7; 9 bases are shared with TRBD1. Germline V gene data show CDR1 as MNHEY and CDR2 as SMNVEV (reference sequence). V trimming: 1 base; J trimming: 4 bases; junction bases outside the gene matches: 8. The CDR3 is 16 residues long. CDR3 in amino acids: CASSLLGTGSGYEQYF. In nucleotides, the CDR3 is TGTGCCAGCAGTTTATTAGGGACAGGGTCGGGATACGAGCAGTACTTC.

The gene calls are TRBV6-6 and TRBJ1-5; no reliable D call. In germline, CDR1 is MNHNY, CDR2 SVGAGI (reference sequence). This CDR3 is built from 14 residues. V lost 4 bases, J lost 7 bases, and 14 bases lay in between. This CDR3 is CASSSDRDMQPQHF. In DNA form, the CDR3 reads TGTGCCAGCAGTTCTGATAGGGATATGCAGCCCCAGCATTTT.

V usage is TRBV7-9 and J usage is TRBJ2-3, with D possibly being TRBD1 (5 bases). Germline V lookup: CDR1 SEHNR, CDR2 FQNEAQ (reference sequence). The CDR3 spans 14 residues. Trimming shortened V by 5 bases and J by 0 bases, and 9 bases separated the two germline ends. DNA of the CDR3: TGTGCCAGCAGCCCACAGGACAGCACAGATACGCAGTATTTT. This gives the protein CASSPQDSTDTQYF.

J is TRBJ1-2 and V is TRBV2, with TRBD1 as a possible D gene (5 bases). The germline gives CDR1 SNHLY, CDR2 FYNNEI. This CDR3 has 15 residues. V was cut by 3 bases and J by 2 bases, with 13 bases left in between. The CDR3 sequence is CASSDLGLWNYGYTF. The CDR3 DNA reads as TGTGCCAGCAGTGACTTGGGACTCTGGAACTATGGCTACACCTTC.

This rearrangement joins TRBV27 to TRBJ1-5, with unresolved D. V lost 3 bases and J 3 bases, leaving 9 bases between the germline ends. The germline V gene encodes CDR1 MNHEY and CDR2 SMNVEV (reference sequence). The CDR3 sequence is 14 residues long. In nucleotides, the CDR3 is TGTGCCAGCAGTTTGGACGGCTTCAATCAGCCCCAGCATTTT. Residues: CASSLDGFNQPQHF.

This sequence joins TRBV20-1 and TRBJ1-6; 10 bases are a match to TRBD1. CDR1 is DFQATT and CDR2 is SNEGSKA in the germline V gene (reference sequence). CDR3 length: 14 residues. V shed 3 bases, J shed 8 bases, and the junction held 4 bases outside the gene matches. CDR3 residues: CSASDRGPDSPLHF. DNA for the CDR3: TGCAGTGCTAGTGACAGGGGGCCGGATTCACCCCTCCACTTT.

This clone occurred once. The CDR3 is CASAIGASSGNTIYF. CDR3 nucleotide sequence: TGTGCCAGCGCTATAGGGGCCAGCTCTGGAAACACCATATATTTT. The chain joins TRBV7-2 to TRBJ1-3; tentatively, D is TRBD1 (5 bases). Trimming stripped 8 bases from V and 0 bases from J, with 14 bases between. CDR3 length: 15 residues. From germline, CDR1 is SGHTA and CDR2 FQGNSA.

The genes are TRBV28 and TRBJ1-1; a possible D gene is TRBD1 (6 bases). CDR1 is MDHEN, CDR2 SYDVKM, per germline. CDR3 length: 17 residues. V was pared by 0 bases and J by 5 bases, with 19 bases between. Here the CDR3 reads CASSLWGVGGLKTEAFF. The CDR3 DNA reads TGTGCCAGCAGTTTATGGGGGGTTGGGGGGCTTAAGACTGAAGCTTTCTTT.

This clone was recorded a few times. The chain joins TRBV27 to TRBJ1-5; no definite D call. V was cut by 3 bases and J by 3 bases, with 6 bases left in between. The CDR3 is 13 amino acids. Germline CDR1 reads MNHEY; CDR2 reads SMNVEV (reference sequence). Here the CDR3 DNA reads TGTGCCAGCAGTTTGCAGCACAATCAGCCCCAGCATTTT. Translating gives CASSLQHNQPQHF.

The chain links TRBV6-5 to TRBJ1-1; possible D gene TRBD1, 6 bases. Germline lookup yields CDR1 MNHEY and CDR2 SVGAGI. The CDR3 contains 15 residues. Trimming stripped 8 bases from V and 3 bases from J, with 19 bases between. The DNA for the CDR3 is TGTGCCAGCCGCGGACGGGGGGCTGGGGACACTGAAGCTTTCTTT. Translation: CASRGRGAGDTEAFF.

V usage is TRBV28 and J usage is TRBJ1-2; 9 nucleotides match TRBD1. The germline V gene encodes CDR1 MDHEN and CDR2 SYDVKM. V lost 5 bases and J lost 8; bases outside the gene matches: 18. CDR3 length: 17 amino acids. In DNA, the CDR3 is TGTGCCAGCAGTCCTCATAGAGTACAGGGGGCCTTCAGGGGCTACACCTTC. This translates into CASSPHRVQGAFRGYTF.

The gene calls are TRBV5-1 and TRBJ2-7; 12 bases line up with TRBD2. The CDR3 is made up of 18 amino acids. Trimming at V came to 4 bases and at J to 4 bases, leaving 15 bases not matched to a gene. The germline gives CDR1 SGHRS, CDR2 YFSETQ. CDR3 sequence (DNA): TGCGCCAGCAGCATCTGGGAGGATTCTAGCGGGAGGGCTTACGAGCAGTACTTC. Translated: CASSIWEDSSGRAYEQYF.

This chain joins TRBV7-2 and TRBJ1-5; no definite D call. The CDR3 runs to 13 residues. V shed 2 bases and J shed 4 bases, with 6 bases lying between them. CDR1 and CDR2 (germline): SGHTA, FQGNSA. CDR3 loop: CASSLWENQPQHF. Here the CDR3 DNA reads TGTGCCAGCAGCTTATGGGAGAATCAGCCCCAGCATTTT.

V is TRBV12-3 or TRBV12-4 and J is TRBJ1-1; tentative D call: TRBD1 (5 bases). V was clipped by 10 bases and J by 0 bases, with 12 bases between them. The CDR3 runs to 13 residues. CDR3 protein: CATGGFMNTEAFF. The CDR3 nucleotides read TGTGCCACCGGGGGTTTCATGAACACTGAAGCTTTCTTT.